What follows are 8 T cell receptor beta chains derived from one specimen sequenced in a study of beta chain features in type 1 diabetes (dated by TCRdb to 2016 to 2019). To prepare the library, the immunoSEQ multiplex PCR assay was applied. The entire isolated RNA was reverse transcribed using the High Capacity cDNA Reverse Transcription Kit, and thus expressed TCRB transcripts were sequenced. In its TCRdb copy, this immuneACCESS table keeps in-frame sequences only and misses some clones. Where compared with another copy, unresolved V genes explain less than half of these, and the others have no known cause. This sample holds 900,000 or so clones; around a sixth were observed only once. Together, the top ten hold 0.02% to 0.025% of the sample. The sequencing sample was made of naive CD4+ T cells from blood. According to the study, the label for this sample's cell subset or site signals: true naive CD4+ T cells. These receptors all come from a woman between 18 and 30 years old in good health.

This rearrangement joins TRBV27 to TRBJ2-7; TRBD2 agrees at 8 bases. V lost 3 bases and J lost 7; bases outside the gene matches: 11. Germline values: CDR1 MNHEY, CDR2 SMNVEV (reference sequence). The CDR3 consists of 15 residues. The DNA for the CDR3 is TGTGCCAGCAGTTTTCCGAGAGCGGGAGTGTATGAGCAGTACTTC. This sequence encodes CASSFPRAGVYEQYF.

This rearrangement joins TRBV28 to TRBJ2-1; no definite D call. V lost 2 bases and J lost 0, with 8 bases in between. The CDR3 totals 15 residues. Germline V gives CDR1 MDHEN, CDR2 SYDVKM. The CDR3 is CASSLRRSSYNEQFF. The CDR3 nucleotides read TGTGCCAGCAGTTTAAGGCGGAGCTCCTACAATGAGCAGTTCTTC.

The V and J genes are TRBV6-5 and TRBJ1-1; D remains ambiguous. Germline V gene sequence: CDR1 MNHEY, CDR2 SVGAGI. V lost 6 bases and J 1 base, leaving 3 bases between the germline ends. CDR3 length equals 11 residues. DNA of the CDR3: TGTGCCAGCAGGGGGAACACTGAAGCTTTCTTT. Its protein product is CASRGNTEAFF.

There are a few counts of this clone. The chain couples TRBV2 to TRBJ1-2; no firm D call. Trimming pared 5 bases from V and 8 bases from J, leaving 15 bases between. The CDR3 is 13 residues long. Germline CDR1 and CDR2: SNHLY and FYNNEI. The CDR3 DNA sequence: TGTGCCAGCAGTCCTGCTTTTACTCGCGGCTACACCTTC. Translated, it gives CASSPAFTRGYTF.

The chain recombines TRBV5-1 with TRBJ1-1, with TRBD1 matching over 7 bases. The CDR3 has 14 residues. V was pared by 4 bases and J by 4 bases, with 7 bases of the junction left unmatched. Germline-derived CDR1 and CDR2 are SGHRS and YFSETQ. The CDR3 DNA reads TGCGCCAGCAGCCGAGACAGACAGGGCACTGAAGCTTTCTTT. Translation: CASSRDRQGTEAFF.

There are a few counts of this clone. The chain couples TRBV7-9 to TRBJ2-5; 14 bases are shared with TRBD2. Trimming removed 3 bases from V and 5 bases from J; junction bases left unmatched: 8. Germline CDR1 SEHNR, CDR2 FQNEAQ (reference sequence). CDR3 length equals 17 residues. As DNA, the CDR3 is TGTGCCAGCAGCTTCGGACTAGCGGGAGGCCAGGGGGAGACCCAGTACTTC. This codes for CASSFGLAGGQGETQYF.

In its sample, this clone was seen a few times. In DNA, the CDR3 is TGTGCCAGCAGCCTCGGACAGGGACGGTGGGAAAAACTGTTTTTT. Encoded protein: CASSLGQGRWEKLFF. The genes are TRBV7-2 and TRBJ1-4; 8 nucleotides align to TRBD1. The CDR3 covers 15 residues. Germline CDR1 is SGHTA and CDR2 is FQGNSA. V gave up 5 bases and J gave up 8 bases; unmatched junction bases: 10.

This clone was seen a handful of times. V usage is TRBV6-6 and J usage is TRBJ2-2; the match to TRBD1 covers 9 bases. After removal of 4 bases from V and 4 bases from J, the junction contained 4 bases not matched to a gene. Germline-derived CDR1 and CDR2 are MNHNY and SVGAGI (reference sequence). This CDR3 has 15 residues. This CDR3 reads CASSWTGARTGELFF. As DNA, the CDR3 is TGTGCCAGCAGTTGGACAGGGGCACGCACCGGGGAGCTGTTTTTT.